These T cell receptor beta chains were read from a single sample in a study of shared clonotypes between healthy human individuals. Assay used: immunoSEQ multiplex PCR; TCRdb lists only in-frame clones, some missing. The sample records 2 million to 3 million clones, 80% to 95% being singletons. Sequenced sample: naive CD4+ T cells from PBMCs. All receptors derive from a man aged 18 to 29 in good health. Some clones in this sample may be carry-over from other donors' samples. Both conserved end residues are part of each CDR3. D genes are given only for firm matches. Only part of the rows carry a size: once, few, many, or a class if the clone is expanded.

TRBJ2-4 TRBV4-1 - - CASSRVEGWVTKNIQYF TGCGCCAGCAGCCGGGTAGAGGGCTGGGTTACCAAAAACATTCAGTACTTC
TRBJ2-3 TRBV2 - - CASSVILRTDTQYF TGTGCCAGCAGTGTGATACTTCGCACAGATACGCAGTATTTT
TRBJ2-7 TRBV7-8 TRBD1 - CASRYDRGSYEQYF TGTGCCAGCAGATATGACAGGGGGAGTTACGAGCAGTACTTC
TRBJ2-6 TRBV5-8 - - CASSFMTRSSGANVLTF TGTGCCAGCAGCTTTATGACCAGGTCCTCTGGGGCCAACGTCCTGACTTTC
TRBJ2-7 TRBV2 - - CASRGGRINYEQYF TGTGCCAGCAGGGGCGGTAGGATAAACTACGAGCAGTACTTC
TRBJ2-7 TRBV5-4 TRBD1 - CASSFGQGGYEQYF TGTGCCAGCAGCTTCGGACAGGGGGGCTACGAGCAGTACTTC
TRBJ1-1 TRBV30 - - CAWRWPTEAFF TGTGCCTGGAGGTGGCCCACTGAAGCTTTCTTT
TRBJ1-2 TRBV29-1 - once CSPTLWGPVYYGYTF TGCAGCCCAACATTGTGGGGGCCCGTGTACTATGGCTACACCTTC
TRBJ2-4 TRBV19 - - CASSLIARGLQYF TGTGCCAGTAGTTTAATCGCCCGGGGCCTTCAGTACTTC
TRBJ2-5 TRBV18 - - CASSPMFQTYQETQYF TGTGCCAGCTCACCAATGTTCCAGACCTACCAAGAGACCCAGTACTTC
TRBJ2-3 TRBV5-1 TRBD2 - CASSLRPAGKDTQYF TGCGCCAGCAGCTTGAGGCCAGCGGGGAAAGATACGCAGTATTTT
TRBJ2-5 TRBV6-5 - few CASSATVGGETQYF TGTGCCAGCAGTGCCACAGTCGGCGGGGAGACCCAGTACTTC
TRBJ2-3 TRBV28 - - CASSPGWRPSTDTQYF TGTGCCAGCAGTCCCGGCTGGAGGCCGAGCACAGATACGCAGTATTTT
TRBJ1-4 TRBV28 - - CASSLTGSRPFF TGTGCCAGCAGTTTAACTGGGAGTCGTCCGTTTTTT
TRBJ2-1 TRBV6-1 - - CASAIGAPQNEQFF TGTGCCAGCGCTATTGGAGCGCCACAAAATGAGCAGTTCTTC
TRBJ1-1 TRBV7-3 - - CASSRQLNTEAFF TGTGCCAGCAGTAGACAACTGAACACTGAAGCTTTCTTT
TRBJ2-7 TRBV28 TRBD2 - CASSSFYPSHSRGRNNEQYF TGTGCCAGCAGTTCTTTTTACCCGTCTCACTCCCGCGGGAGAAACAACGAGCAGTACTTC
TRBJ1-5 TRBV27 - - CASSPLQGNQPQHF TGTGCCAGCAGTCCCCTGCAGGGCAATCAGCCCCAGCATTTT
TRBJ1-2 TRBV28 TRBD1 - CASSTGQGSYGYTF TGTGCCAGCAGTACGGGACAGGGAAGCTATGGCTACACCTTC
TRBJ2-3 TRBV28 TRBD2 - CASSSTSGGPSTQYF TGTGCCAGCAGTAGCACTAGCGGGGGGCCTTCTACGCAGTATTTT
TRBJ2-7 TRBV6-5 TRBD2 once CASSSGRVKQYF TGTGCCAGCTCTAGCGGGAGGGTGAAGCAGTACTTC
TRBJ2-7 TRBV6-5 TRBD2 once CASRTSGFGYEQYF TGTGCCAGCAGGACTAGCGGGTTCGGCTACGAGCAGTACTTC
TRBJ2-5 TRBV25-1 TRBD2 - CASRGGSETQYF TGTGCCAGCAGGGGCGGGAGCGAGACCCAGTACTTC
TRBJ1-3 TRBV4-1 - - CASSRDGSSGNTIYF TGCGCCAGCAGCCGCGACGGTAGCTCTGGAAACACCATATATTTT
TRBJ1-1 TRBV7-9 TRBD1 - CASIRGGQGNTEAFF TGTGCCAGCATTCGAGGGGGACAGGGGAACACTGAAGCTTTCTTT
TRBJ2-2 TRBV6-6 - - CASSYREAPGELFF TGTGCCAGCAGTTATCGGGAAGCACCCGGGGAGCTGTTTTTT
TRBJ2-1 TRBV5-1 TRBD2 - CASSLAELADPSYNEQFF TGCGCCAGCAGCTTGGCCGAGCTAGCGGACCCCTCCTACAATGAGCAGTTCTTC
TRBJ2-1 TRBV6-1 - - CASSEGRASSYNEQFF TGTGCCAGCAGTGAAGGGCGAGCTAGCTCCTACAATGAGCAGTTCTTC
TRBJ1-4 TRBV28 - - CASSVLWGAGEKLFF TGTGCCAGCAGTGTTCTATGGGGGGCAGGAGAAAAACTGTTTTTT
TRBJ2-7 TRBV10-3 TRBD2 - CAISEWGREGHEQYF TGTGCCATCAGTGAGTGGGGCAGGGAGGGTCACGAGCAGTACTTC
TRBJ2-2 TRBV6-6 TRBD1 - CAARQGAPNTGELFF TGTGCCGCAAGGCAGGGGGCCCCAAACACCGGGGAGCTGTTTTTT
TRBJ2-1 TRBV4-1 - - CASSLGRGEQFF TGCGCCAGCAGCCTAGGGCGGGGCGAGCAGTTCTTC
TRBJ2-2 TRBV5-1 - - CASTPSGTGELFF TGCGCCAGCACCCCGTCAGGAACCGGGGAGCTGTTTTTT
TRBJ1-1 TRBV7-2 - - CASSLVGVTLGAFF TGTGCCAGCAGCTTAGTGGGGGTGACACTGGGAGCTTTCTTT
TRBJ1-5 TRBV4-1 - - CASSQDLVDQPQHF TGCGCCAGCAGCCAAGATCTAGTGGATCAGCCCCAGCATTTT
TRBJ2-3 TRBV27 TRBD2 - CASSLPSGSPQDTQYF TGTGCCAGCAGTTTGCCTAGCGGGAGTCCCCAAGATACGCAGTATTTT
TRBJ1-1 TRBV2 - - CASSDRRSNTEAFF TGTGCCAGCAGTGATCGGCGGAGCAACACTGAAGCTTTCTTT
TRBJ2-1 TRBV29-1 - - CSVRGLEGKQFF TGCAGCGTCCGTGGTTTGGAGGGGAAGCAGTTCTTC
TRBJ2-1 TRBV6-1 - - CASSSGTPDYNEQFF TGTGCCAGCAGTTCCGGGACACCAGATTACAATGAGCAGTTCTTC
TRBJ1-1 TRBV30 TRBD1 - CAWMGGGSDTEAFF TGTGCCTGGATGGGAGGGGGCAGCGACACTGAAGCTTTCTTT
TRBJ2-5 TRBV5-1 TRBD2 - CASRFLAGVGETQYF TGCGCCAGCAGGTTTCTAGCGGGAGTGGGAGAGACCCAGTACTTC
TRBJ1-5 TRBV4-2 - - CASSQDANQPQHF TGTGCCAGCAGCCAAGACGCGAATCAGCCCCAGCATTTT
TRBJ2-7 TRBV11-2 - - CASSLSVSYEQYF TGTGCCAGCAGCTTAAGCGTTAGCTACGAGCAGTACTTC
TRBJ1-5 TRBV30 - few CAWSVKGGQPQHF TGTGCCTGGAGTGTAAAAGGAGGTCAGCCCCAGCATTTT
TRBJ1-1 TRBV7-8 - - CASSIEAGAYSGTEAFF TGTGCCAGCAGCATAGAGGCGGGGGCTTATAGTGGTACTGAAGCTTTCTTT
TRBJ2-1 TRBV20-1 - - CSAIALNEQFF TGCAGTGCTATAGCTCTTAATGAGCAGTTCTTC
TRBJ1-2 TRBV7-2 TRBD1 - CASSVQGTGGFYGYTF TGTGCCAGCAGCGTGCAAGGGACAGGGGGCTTCTATGGCTACACCTTC
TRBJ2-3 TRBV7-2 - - CASSLGWARGTDTQYF TGTGCCAGCAGCTTAGGGTGGGCCCGGGGCACAGATACGCAGTATTTT
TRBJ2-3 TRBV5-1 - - CASSSGTVPTDTQYF TGCGCCAGCAGCTCTGGGACGGTGCCAACAGATACGCAGTATTTT
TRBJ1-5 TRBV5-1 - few CASSELPNQPQHF TGCGCCAGCAGTGAGTTACCCAATCAGCCCCAGCATTTT
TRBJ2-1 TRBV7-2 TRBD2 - CASSQTSETYNEQFF TGTGCCAGCAGCCAAACTAGCGAAACCTACAATGAGCAGTTCTTC
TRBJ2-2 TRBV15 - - CATSRESGGTGELFF TGTGCCACCAGCAGAGAGTCAGGGGGGACCGGGGAGCTGTTTTTT
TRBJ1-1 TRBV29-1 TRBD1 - CSVERLGQGAGGAFF TGCAGCGTTGAGAGGCTGGGCCAGGGGGCTGGGGGAGCTTTCTTT
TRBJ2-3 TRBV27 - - CASSDPPVDTQYF TGTGCCAGCAGTGATCCGCCCGTTGATACGCAGTATTTT